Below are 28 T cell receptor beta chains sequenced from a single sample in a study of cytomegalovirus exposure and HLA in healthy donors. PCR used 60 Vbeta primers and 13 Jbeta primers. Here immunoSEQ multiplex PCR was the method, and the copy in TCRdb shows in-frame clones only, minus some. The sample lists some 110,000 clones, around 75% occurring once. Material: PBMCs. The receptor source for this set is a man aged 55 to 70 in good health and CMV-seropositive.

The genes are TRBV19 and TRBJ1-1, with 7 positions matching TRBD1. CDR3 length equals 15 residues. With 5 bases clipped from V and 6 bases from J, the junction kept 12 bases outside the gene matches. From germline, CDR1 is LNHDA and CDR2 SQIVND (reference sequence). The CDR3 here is CASSARGRKRSEAFF. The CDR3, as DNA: TGTGCCAGTAGTGCGAGGGGGCGCAAGCGGTCTGAAGCTTTCTTT.

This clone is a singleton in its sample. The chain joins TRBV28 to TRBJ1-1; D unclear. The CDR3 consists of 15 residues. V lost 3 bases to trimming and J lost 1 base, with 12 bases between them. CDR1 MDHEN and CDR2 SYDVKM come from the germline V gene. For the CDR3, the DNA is TGTGCCAGCAGTTTTGTGGGAGCGGGGAACACTGAAGCTTTCTTT. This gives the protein CASSFVGAGNTEAFF.

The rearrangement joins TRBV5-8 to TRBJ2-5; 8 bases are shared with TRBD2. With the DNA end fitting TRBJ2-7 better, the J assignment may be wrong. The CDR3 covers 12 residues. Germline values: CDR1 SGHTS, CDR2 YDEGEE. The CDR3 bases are TGTGCCAGCAGATCTAGCGGGTACGAGCAGTACTTC. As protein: CASRSSGYEQYF.

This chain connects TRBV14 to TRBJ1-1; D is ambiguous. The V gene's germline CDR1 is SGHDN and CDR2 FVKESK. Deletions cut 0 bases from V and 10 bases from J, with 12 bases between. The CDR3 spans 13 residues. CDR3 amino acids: CASSQDRFGRAFF. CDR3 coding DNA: TGTGCCAGCAGCCAAGATAGGTTCGGGAGAGCTTTCTTT.

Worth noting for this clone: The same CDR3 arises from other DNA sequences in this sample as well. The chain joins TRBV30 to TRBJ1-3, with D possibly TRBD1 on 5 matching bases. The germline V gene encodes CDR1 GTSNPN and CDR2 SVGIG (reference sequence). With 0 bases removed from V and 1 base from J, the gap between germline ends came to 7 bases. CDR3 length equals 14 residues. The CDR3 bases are TGTGCCTGGAGTGTGGGGGGATCTGGAAACACCATATATTTT. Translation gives CAWSVGGSGNTIYF.

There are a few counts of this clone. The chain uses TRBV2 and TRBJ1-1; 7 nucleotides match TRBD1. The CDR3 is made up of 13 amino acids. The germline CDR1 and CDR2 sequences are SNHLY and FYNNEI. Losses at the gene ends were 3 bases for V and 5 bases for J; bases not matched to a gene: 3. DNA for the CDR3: TGTGCCAGCAGTGAGGCAGGGGGGACTGAAGCTTTCTTT. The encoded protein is CASSEAGGTEAFF. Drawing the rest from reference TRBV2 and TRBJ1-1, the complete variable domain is EPEVTQTPSHQVTQMGQEVILRCVPISNHLYFYWYRQILGQKVEFLVSFYNNEISEKSEIFDDQFSVERPDGSNFTLKIRSTKLEDSAMYFCASSEAGGTEAFFGQGTRLTVV.

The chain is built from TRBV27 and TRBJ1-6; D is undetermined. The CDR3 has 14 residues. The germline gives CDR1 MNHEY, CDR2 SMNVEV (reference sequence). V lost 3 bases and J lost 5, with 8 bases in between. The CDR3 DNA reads TGTGCCAGCAGTTTGGAGGGAGATAATTCACCCCTCCACTTT. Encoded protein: CASSLEGDNSPLHF.

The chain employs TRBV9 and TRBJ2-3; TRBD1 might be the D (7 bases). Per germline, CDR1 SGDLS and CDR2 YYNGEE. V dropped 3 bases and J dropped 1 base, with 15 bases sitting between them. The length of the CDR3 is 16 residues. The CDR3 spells CASSALGGGGTDTQYF. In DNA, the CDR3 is TGTGCCAGCAGCGCCCTAGGGGGCGGGGGCACAGATACGCAGTATTTT.

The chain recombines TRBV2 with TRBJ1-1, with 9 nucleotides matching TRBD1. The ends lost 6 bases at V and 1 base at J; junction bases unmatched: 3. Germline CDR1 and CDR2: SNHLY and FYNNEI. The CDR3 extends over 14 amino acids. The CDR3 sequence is CASRGDRANTEAFF. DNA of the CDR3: TGTGCCAGCAGGGGGGACAGGGCGAACACTGAAGCTTTCTTT.

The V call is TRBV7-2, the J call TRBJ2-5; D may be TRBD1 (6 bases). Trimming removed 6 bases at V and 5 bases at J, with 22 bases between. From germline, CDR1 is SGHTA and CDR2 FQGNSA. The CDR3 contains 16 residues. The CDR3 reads CASRPGWGQVAETQYF. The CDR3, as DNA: TGTGCCAGCAGGCCGGGCTGGGGGCAAGTGGCTGAGACCCAGTACTTC. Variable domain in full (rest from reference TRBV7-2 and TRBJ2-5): GAGVSQSPSNKVTEKGKDVELRCDPISGHTALYWYRQSLGQGLEFLIYFQGNSAPDKSGLPSDRFSAERTGGSVSTLTIQRTQQEDSAVYLCASRPGWGQVAETQYFGPGTRLLVL.

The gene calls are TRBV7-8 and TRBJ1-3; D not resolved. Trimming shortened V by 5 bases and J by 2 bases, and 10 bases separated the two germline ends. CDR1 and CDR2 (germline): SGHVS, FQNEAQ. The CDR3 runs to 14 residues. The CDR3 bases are TGTGCCAGCAGCCCGCCCGGTCCTGGAAACACCATATATTTT. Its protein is CASSPPGPGNTIYF.

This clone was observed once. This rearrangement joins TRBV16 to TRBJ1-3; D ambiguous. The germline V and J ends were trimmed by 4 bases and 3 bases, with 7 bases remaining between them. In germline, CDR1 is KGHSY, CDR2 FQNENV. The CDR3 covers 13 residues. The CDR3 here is CASSPSVGNTIYF. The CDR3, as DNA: TGTGCCAGCAGCCCCTCGGTTGGAAACACCATATATTTT.

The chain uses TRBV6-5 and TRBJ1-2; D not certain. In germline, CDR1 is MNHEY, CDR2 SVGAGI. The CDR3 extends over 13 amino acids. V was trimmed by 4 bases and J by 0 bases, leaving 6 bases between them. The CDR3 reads CASSFTANYGYTF. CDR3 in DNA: TGTGCCAGCAGTTTCACAGCTAACTATGGCTACACCTTC.

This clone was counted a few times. The CDR3 bases are TGTGCCAGCAGTTTAGATACAGGGTACGGGTCGGAAAAACTGTTTTTT. Translation: CASSLDTGYGSEKLFF. The J gene is TRBJ1-4, the V gene TRBV28; D perhaps matches TRBD1 (6 bases). This CDR3 is 16 amino acids long. From germline, CDR1 is MDHEN and CDR2 SYDVKM. V lost 2 bases and J lost 8, with 18 bases in between.

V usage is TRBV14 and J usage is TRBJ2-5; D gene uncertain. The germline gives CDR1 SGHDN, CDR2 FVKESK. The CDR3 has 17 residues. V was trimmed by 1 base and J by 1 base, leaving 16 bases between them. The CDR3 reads CASSQGARANLQETQYF. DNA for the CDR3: TGTGCCAGCAGCCAAGGAGCAAGAGCGAACCTCCAAGAGACCCAGTACTTC. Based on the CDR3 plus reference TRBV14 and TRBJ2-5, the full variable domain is EAGVTQFPSHSVIEKGQTVTLRCDPISGHDNLYWYRRVMGKEIKFLLHFVKESKQDESGMPNNRFLAERTGGTYSTLKVQPAELEDSGVYFCASSQGARANLQETQYFGPGTRLLVL.

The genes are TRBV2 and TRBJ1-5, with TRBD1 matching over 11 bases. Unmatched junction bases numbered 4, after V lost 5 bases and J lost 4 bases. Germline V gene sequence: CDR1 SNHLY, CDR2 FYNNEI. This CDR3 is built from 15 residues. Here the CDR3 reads CASSSGTGGNQPQHF. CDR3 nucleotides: TGTGCCAGCAGTTCCGGGACAGGGGGGAATCAGCCCCAGCATTTT.

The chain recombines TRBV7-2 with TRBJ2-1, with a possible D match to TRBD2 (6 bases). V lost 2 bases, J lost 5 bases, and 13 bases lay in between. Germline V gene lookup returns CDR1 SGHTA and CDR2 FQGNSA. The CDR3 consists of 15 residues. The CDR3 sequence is CASSLSGRGHNEQFF. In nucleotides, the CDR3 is TGTGCCAGCAGCTTATCCGGGCGGGGCCACAATGAGCAGTTCTTC.

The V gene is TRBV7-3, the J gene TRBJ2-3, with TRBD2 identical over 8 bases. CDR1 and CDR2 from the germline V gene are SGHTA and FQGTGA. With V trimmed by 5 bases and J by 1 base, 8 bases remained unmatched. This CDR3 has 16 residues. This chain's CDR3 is CASSPRLSGGTDTQYF. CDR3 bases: TGTGCCAGCAGCCCCCGACTTAGCGGGGGCACAGATACGCAGTATTTT.

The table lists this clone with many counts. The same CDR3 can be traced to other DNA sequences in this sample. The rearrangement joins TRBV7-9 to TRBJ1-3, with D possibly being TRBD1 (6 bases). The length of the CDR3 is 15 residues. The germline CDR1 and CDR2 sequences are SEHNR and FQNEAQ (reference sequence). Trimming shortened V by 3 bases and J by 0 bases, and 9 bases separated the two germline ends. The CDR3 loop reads CASSLGGLSGNTIYF. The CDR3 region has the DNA TGTGCCAGCAGCTTGGGGGGGCTCTCTGGAAACACCATATATTTT.

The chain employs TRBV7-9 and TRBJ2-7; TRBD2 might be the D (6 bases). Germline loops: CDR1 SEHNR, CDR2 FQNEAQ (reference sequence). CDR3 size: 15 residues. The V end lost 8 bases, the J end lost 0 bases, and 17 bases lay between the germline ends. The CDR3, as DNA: TGTGCCAGCGGGGGGTCTAGGGAGACCTCCTACGAGCAGTACTTC. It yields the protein CASGGSRETSYEQYF.

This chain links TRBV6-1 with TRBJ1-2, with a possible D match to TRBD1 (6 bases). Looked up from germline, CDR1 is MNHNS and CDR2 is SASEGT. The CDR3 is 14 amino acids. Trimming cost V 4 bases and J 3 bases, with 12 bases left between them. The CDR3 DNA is TGTGCCAGCAGTGTCACCAGGGGCGACTATGGCTACACCTTC. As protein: CASSVTRGDYGYTF.

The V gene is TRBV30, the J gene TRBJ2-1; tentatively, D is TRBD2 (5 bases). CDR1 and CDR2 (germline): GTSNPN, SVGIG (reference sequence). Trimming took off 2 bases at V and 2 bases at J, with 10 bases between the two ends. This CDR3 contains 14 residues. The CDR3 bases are TGTGCCTGGAGTTTTAGCGCCCCCTACAATGAGCAGTTCTTC. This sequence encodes CAWSFSAPYNEQFF.

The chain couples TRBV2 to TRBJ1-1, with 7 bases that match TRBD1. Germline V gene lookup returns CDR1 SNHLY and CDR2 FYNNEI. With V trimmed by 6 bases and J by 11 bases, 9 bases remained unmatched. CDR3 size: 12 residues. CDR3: CASSLDRVVAFF. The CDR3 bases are TGTGCCAGCAGCCTTGACAGGGTGGTCGCTTTCTTT.

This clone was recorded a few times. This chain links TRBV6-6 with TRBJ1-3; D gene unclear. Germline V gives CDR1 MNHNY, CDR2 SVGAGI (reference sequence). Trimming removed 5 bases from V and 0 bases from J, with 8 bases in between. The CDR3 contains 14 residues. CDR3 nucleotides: TGTGCCAGCAGTGACAATTACTCTGGAAACACCATATATTTT. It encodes CASSDNYSGNTIYF.

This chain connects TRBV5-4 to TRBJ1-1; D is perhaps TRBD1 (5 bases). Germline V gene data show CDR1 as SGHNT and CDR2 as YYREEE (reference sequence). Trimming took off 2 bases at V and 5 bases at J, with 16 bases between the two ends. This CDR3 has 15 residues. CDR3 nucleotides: TGTGCCAGCAGCTTCCAGGGTGCAAGGAAGACTGAAGCTTTCTTT. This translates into CASSFQGARKTEAFF.

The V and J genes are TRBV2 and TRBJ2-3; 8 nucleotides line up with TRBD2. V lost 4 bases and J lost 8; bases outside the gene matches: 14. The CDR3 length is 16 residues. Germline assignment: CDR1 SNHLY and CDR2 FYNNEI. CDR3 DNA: TGTGCCAGCAGTGCCGGGACTAGAGAGAGTTATGGTACGCAGTATTTT. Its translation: CASSAGTRESYGTQYF.

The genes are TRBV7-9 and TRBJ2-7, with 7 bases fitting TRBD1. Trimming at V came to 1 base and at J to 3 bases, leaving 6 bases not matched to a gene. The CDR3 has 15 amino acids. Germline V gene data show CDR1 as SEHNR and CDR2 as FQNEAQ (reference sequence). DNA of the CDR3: TGTGCCAGCAGCTTAGGACAGGGAGAGTACTACGAGCAGTACTTC. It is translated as CASSLGQGEYYEQYF.

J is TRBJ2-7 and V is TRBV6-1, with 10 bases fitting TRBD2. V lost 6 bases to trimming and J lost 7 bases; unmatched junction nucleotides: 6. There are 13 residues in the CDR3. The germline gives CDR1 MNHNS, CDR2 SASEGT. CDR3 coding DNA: TGTGCCAGCAGAAGCACTAGCGGGGCTGAGCAGTACTTC. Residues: CASRSTSGAEQYF.